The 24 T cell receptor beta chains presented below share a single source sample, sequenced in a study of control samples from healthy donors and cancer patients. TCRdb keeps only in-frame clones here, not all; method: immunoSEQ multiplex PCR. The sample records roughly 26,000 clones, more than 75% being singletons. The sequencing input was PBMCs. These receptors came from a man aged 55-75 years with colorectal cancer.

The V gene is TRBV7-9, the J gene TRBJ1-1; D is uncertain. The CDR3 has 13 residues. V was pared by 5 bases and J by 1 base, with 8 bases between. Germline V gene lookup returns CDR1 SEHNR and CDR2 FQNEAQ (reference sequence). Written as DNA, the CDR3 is TGTGCCAGCAGCCGTAACACGAACACTGAAGCTTTCTTT. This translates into CASSRNTNTEAFF.

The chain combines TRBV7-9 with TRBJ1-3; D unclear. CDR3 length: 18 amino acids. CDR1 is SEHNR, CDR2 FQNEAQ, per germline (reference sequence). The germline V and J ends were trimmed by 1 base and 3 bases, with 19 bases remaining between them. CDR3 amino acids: CASSLVQTARGGGNTIYF. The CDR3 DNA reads TGTGCCAGCAGCTTAGTACAGACTGCCCGGGGAGGTGGAAACACCATATATTTT.

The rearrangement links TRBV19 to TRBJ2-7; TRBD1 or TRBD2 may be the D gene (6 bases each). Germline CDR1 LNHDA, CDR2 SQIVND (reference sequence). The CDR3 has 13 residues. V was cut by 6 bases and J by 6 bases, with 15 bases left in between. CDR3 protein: CASSEGGVGEQYV. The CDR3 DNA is TGTGCCAGTAGCGAGGGGGGCGTGGGCGAGCAGTACGTC.

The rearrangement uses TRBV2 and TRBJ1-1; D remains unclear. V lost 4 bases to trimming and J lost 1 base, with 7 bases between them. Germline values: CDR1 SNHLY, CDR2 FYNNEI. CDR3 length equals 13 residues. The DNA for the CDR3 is TGTGCCAGCAGTGGGGCAGCGAACACTGAAGCTTTCTTT. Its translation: CASSGAANTEAFF.

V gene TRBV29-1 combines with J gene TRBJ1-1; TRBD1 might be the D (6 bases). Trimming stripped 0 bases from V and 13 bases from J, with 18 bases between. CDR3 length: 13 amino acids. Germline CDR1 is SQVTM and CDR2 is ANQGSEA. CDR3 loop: CSVEDPGATRGFF. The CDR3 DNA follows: TGCAGCGTTGAAGATCCGGGGGCTACAAGGGGTTTCTTT.

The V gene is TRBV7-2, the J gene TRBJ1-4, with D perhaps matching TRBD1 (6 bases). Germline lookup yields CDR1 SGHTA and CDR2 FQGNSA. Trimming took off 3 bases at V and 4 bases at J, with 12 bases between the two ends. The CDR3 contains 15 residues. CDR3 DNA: TGTGCCAGCAGCTTTAAAGGGGGGAATAATGAAAAACTGTTTTTT. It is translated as CASSFKGGNNEKLFF. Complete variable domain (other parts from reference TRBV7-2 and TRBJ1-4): GAGVSQSPSNKVTEKGKDVELRCDPISGHTALYWYRQSLGQGLEFLIYFQGNSAPDKSGLPSDRFSAERTGGSVSTLTIQRTQQEDSAVYLCASSFKGGNNEKLFFGSGTQLSVL.

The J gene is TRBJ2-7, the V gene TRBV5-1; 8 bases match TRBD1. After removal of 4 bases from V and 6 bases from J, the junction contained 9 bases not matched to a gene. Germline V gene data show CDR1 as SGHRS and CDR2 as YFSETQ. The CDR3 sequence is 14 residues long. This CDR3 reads CASSPGQVVGEQYF. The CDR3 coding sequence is TGCGCCAGCAGCCCGGGACAGGTTGTGGGCGAGCAGTACTTC.

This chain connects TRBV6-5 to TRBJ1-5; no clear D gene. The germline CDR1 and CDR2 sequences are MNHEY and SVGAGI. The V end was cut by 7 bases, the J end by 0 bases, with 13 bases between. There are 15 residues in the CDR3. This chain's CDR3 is CASKRSSHSNQPQHF. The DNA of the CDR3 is TGTGCCAGCAAAAGGAGTAGCCATAGCAATCAGCCCCAGCATTTT.

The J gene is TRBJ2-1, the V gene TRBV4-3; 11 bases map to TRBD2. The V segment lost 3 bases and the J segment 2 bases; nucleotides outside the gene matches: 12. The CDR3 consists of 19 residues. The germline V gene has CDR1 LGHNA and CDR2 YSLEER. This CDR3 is CASSQYYSGTSGTYNEQFF. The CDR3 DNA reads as TGCGCCAGCAGCCAGTACTACTCCGGGACTAGCGGTACCTACAATGAGCAGTTCTTC.

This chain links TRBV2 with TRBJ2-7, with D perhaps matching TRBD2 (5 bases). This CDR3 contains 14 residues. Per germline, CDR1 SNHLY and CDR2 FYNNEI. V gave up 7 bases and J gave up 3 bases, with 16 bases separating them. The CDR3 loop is CASTRNRGIYEQYF. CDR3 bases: TGTGCCAGCACCCGGAACAGAGGGATCTACGAGCAGTACTTC.

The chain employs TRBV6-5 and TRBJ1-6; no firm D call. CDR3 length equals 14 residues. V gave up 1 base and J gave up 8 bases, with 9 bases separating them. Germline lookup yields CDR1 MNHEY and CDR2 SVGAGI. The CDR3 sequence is CASSYLNGDSPLHF. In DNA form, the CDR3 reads TGTGCCAGCAGTTACTTAAACGGAGATTCACCCCTCCACTTT.

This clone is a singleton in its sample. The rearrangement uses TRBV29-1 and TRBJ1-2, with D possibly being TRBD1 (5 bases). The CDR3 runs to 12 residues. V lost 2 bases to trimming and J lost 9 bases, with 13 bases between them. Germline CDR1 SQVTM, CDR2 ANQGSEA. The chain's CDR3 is CSVEIRGLSYTF. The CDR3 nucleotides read TGCAGCGTTGAAATTCGGGGCTTGAGCTACACCTTC.

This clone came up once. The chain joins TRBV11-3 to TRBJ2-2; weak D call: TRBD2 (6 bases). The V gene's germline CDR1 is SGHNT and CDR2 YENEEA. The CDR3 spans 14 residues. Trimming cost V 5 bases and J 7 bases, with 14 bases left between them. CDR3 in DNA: TGTGCCAGCAGCCCCCTAAAGGAGGGCGGGGAGCTGTTTTTT. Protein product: CASSPLKEGGELFF.

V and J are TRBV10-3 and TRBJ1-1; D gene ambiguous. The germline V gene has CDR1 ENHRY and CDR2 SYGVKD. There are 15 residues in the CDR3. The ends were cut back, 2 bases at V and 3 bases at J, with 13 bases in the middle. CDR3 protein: CAISEVEGRDTEAFF. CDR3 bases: TGTGCCATCAGTGAGGTTGAAGGGAGAGACACTGAAGCTTTCTTT.

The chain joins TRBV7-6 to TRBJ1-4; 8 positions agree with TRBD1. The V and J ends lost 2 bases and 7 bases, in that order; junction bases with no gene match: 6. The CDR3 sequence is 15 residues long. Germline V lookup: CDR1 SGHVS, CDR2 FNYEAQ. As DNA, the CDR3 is TGTGCCAGCAGCTTAAGGCAGGGGGCGGGTGAAAAACTGTTTTTT. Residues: CASSLRQGAGEKLFF.

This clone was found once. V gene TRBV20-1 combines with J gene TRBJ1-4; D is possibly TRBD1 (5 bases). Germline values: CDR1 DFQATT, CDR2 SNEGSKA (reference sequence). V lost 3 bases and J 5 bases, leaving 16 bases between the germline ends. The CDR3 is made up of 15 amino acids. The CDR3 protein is CSASSRVEGNEKLFF. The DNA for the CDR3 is TGCAGTGCTAGTTCCAGGGTGGAGGGGAATGAAAAACTGTTTTTT.

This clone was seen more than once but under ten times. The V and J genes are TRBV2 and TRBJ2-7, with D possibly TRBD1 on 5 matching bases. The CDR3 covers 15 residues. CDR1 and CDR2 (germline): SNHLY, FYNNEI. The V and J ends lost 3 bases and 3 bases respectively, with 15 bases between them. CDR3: CASSEGPRRDYEQYF. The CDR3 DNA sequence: TGTGCCAGCAGTGAGGGGCCCCGACGAGACTACGAGCAGTACTTC.

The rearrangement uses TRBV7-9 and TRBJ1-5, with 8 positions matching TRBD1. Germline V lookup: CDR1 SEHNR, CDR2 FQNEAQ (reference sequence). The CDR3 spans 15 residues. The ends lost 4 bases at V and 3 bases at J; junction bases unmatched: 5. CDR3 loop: CASSSGQGVNQPQHF. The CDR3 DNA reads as TGTGCCAGCAGCTCCGGACAGGGAGTCAATCAGCCCCAGCATTTT.

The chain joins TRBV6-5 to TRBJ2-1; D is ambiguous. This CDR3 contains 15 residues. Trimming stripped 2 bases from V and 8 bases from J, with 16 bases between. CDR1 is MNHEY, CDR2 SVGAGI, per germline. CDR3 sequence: CASSYTGSLGDEQFF. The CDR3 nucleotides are TGTGCCAGCAGTTACACGGGCAGTCTCGGCGATGAGCAGTTCTTC.

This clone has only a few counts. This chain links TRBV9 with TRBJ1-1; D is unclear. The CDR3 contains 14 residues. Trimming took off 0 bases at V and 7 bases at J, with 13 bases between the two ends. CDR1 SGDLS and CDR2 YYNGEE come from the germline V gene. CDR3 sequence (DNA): TGTGCCAGCAGCGTAGGAGGCCCGACCGGTGAAGCTTTCTTT. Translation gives CASSVGGPTGEAFF.

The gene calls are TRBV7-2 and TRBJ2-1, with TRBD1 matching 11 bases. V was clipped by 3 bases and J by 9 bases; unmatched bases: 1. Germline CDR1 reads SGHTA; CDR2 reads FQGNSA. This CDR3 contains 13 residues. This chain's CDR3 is CASSFGTGGEQFF. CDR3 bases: TGTGCCAGCAGCTTTGGGACAGGGGGTGAGCAGTTCTTC.

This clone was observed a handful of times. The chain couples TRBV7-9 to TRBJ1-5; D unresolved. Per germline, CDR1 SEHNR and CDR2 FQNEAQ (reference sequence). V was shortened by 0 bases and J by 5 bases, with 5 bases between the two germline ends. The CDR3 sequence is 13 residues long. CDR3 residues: CASSLARDQPQHF. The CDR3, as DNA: TGTGCCAGCAGCTTAGCACGCGATCAGCCCCAGCATTTT. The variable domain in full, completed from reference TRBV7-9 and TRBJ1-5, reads DTGVSQNPRHKITKRGQNVTFRCDPISEHNRLYWYRQTLGQGPEFLTYFQNEAQLEKSRLLSDRFSAERPKGSFSTLEIQRTEQGDSAMYLCASSLARDQPQHFGDGTRLSIL.

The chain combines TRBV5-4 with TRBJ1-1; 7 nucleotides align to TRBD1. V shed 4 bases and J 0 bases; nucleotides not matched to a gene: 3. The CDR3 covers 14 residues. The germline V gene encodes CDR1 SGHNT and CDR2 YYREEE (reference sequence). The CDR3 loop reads CASSAGQLNTEAFF. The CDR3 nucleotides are TGTGCCAGCAGCGCGGGACAGTTGAACACTGAAGCTTTCTTT.

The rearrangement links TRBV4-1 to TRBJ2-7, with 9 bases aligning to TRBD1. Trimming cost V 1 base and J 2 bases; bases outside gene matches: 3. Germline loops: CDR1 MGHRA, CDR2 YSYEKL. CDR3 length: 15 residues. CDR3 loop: CASSQGQGGTYEQYF. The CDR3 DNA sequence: TGCGCCAGCAGCCAAGGACAGGGGGGAACCTACGAGCAGTACTTC.